This T cell receptor (beta chain) was identified during a study of T cell clonotyping in hematopoietic cell transplantation (dated by TCRdb to the early 2020s). At the level of the whole study: The study collected 130 or so blood samples from approximately 32 consecutive transplant recipients and their related donors. Patient recruitment ran from late 2015 to early 2017, and follow-up continued until September 2020 or death. The study at large found these results: Just a small fraction of recipient repertoires overlapped with donor repertoires, and more than 95% appeared de novo at the given depth. Recipient TCR diversity fell after transplant, with pathologically expanded clonotypes rising progressively from day 30 to day 180. Broader posttransplant TCR repertoire diversity was predicted by donor and pretransplant recipient Inverse Simpson Index values. The sample size was limited and the cells went unsorted, which meant the CD4 and CD8 repertoire contributions could not be told apart.

About this clone: Its binding antigen is unknown. No much larger clone exists at a distance of one base, and base qualities are not known.

Trimming takes 3 bases off V and 5 bases off J; junction bases not matched to a gene: 7. From the cysteine up to the phenylalanine, the CDR3 has a length of 15 residues. Of the read, only the CDR3 DNA is kept; its 45 bases are in frame from base 1. The germline V gene (reference sequence) provides CDR1 MNHEY and CDR2 SMNVEV. TCR beta CDR3 regions were amplified from genomic DNA with the immunoSEQ assay, a bias-controlled multiplex PCR using V- and J-specific primers. A second PCR step added a proprietary barcode and Illumina adapter sequences to the CDR3 amplicons. CDR3 libraries were sequenced on an Illumina MiSeq instrument. From the authors' description of their analysis: Export and quality control were done with immunoSEQ Analyzer 3.0, while downstream analyses used R Bioconductor and Immunarch. Repertoire metrics were calculated using only productive rearrangements within the normalized downsampled data set. Pathologically expanded clonotypes were defined as those larger than 5 templates in the normalized cohort. The Inverse Simpson Index was used to measure repertoire diversity. The non-normalized data set was used for CMV-specificity analyses so that all clonotypes could be captured. The source is immuneACCESS, and TCRdb retained only in-frame sequences with V and J called. Part of the clones is not carried over; for the studies checked, unresolved V genes explain less than half of this, and the remainder is unexplained. The D gene and trimming were derived from the DNA, and the V and J assignments and clone size from that table. Counted in this sample were roughly 15,000 clones; about 93% of them appeared once. The biggest ten clones account for 4.5% of the sample.

The time point label here, explained by the study, means: 30 days after allo-HCT. Blood samples were obtained from recipients approximately 28 days before transplant and at days 30, 100 and 180 after transplant. Using Nuclei Lysis Solution, genomic DNA was extracted from unfractionated peripheral blood mononuclear cells that were either fresh or cryopreserved. The chain is encoded by TRBV27 joined to TRBJ2-7, and TRBD2 aligns with 10 junction nucleotides. The sequenced sample was PBMCs, obtained 30 days after allogeneic stem cell transplant. This receptor was identified in a male patient between 60 and 69 years old who had an allogeneic stem cell transplant from an unrelated donor, so the T cells may come from the graft donor. Some clones in this sample may be carry-over from other donors' samples. CDR3 region: CASSLGSGTSDEQYF. Read as DNA, the sequence is TGTGCCAGCAGTTTGGGGTCCGGGACTAGCGACGAGCAGTACTTC.